The rows below give T cell receptor beta chains drawn from one sample of a study of blood T cell repertoires in COVID-19. Here immunoSEQ multiplex PCR was the method, and the copy in TCRdb shows in-frame clones only, minus some. The sample lists under 500,000 clones, 70% to 90% occurring once. Sequenced material: PBMCs or T cells enriched from blood (not recorded which). The receptor set was obtained from a woman younger than 35 with acute COVID-19. The CDR3 runs from the conserved cysteine through the conserved F or W. D genes are given only for firm matches. Some rows mark clone size as missing; the rest say once, few, many or name a class of expanded clone.

TRBJ2-5	TRBV7-8	TRBD2	-	CASSLGLQEGTQYF	TGTGCCAGCAGCTTGGGACTACAAGAGGGGACCCAGTACTTC
TRBJ2-1	TRBV5-4	TRBD2	-	CASSLAAVAGALEQFF	TGTGCCAGCAGCTTGGCCGCAGTAGCGGGGGCACTTGAGCAGTTCTTC
TRBJ1-1	TRBV7-3	TRBD1	-	CASSEDRGSVNTEAFF	TGTGCCAGCAGCGAGGACAGGGGCTCCGTGAACACTGAAGCTTTCTTT
TRBJ1-2	TRBV4-1	-	-	CASSPQGAVFYGYTF	TGCGCCAGCAGCCCTCAAGGGGCAGTCTTCTATGGCTACACCTTC
TRBJ1-1	TRBV5-1	TRBD1	-	CASSLTGTGGYTEAFF	TGCGCCAGCAGCTTGACCGGGACAGGGGGCTACACTGAAGCTTTCTTT
TRBJ1-3	TRBV28	TRBD1	-	CASSFRGVSGNTIYF	TGTGCCAGCAGTTTCAGGGGGGTCTCTGGAAACACCATATATTTT
TRBJ1-1	TRBV2	TRBD1	-	CASSGTGINTEAFF	TGTGCCAGCAGTGGGACAGGGATTAACACTGAAGCTTTCTTT
TRBJ1-1	TRBV10-3	-	-	CAIRGTTGRADTEAFF	TGTGCCATCAGGGGAACGACAGGCCGAGCTGACACTGAAGCTTTCTTT
TRBJ2-4	TRBV19	-	-	CASSHPGGLKAKNIQYF	TGTGCCAGTAGTCACCCCGGAGGGCTGAAAGCCAAAAACATTCAGTACTTC
TRBJ2-1	TRBV15	-	-	CATSRDLMGGGNEQFF	TGTGCCACCAGCAGAGATCTGATGGGAGGGGGCAATGAGCAGTTCTTC
TRBJ2-1	TRBV6-2/TRBV6-3	TRBD2	-	CASSAAGGYEQFF	TGTGCCAGCAGTGCTGCGGGAGGGTATGAGCAGTTCTTC
TRBJ1-1	TRBV3-1/TRBV3-2	-	-	CASSQVDAGGGTEAFF	TGTGCCAGCAGCCAAGTTGACGCCGGGGGAGGTACTGAAGCTTTCTTT
TRBJ2-3	TRBV5-4	TRBD2	-	CASSLGSGGATTDTQYF	TGTGCCAGCAGCTTGGGCTCGGGGGGGGCCACCACAGATACGCAGTATTTT
TRBJ2-1	TRBV5-6	-	-	CASSWDNNEQFF	TGTGCCAGCAGCTGGGACAACAATGAGCAGTTCTTC
TRBJ1-2	TRBV30	-	-	CAWNLANFYGYTF	TGTGCCTGGAATTTGGCCAATTTTTATGGCTACACCTTC
TRBJ1-1	TRBV28	-	-	CASRAGAKAEAFF	TGTGCCAGCAGGGCAGGGGCTAAGGCTGAAGCTTTCTTT
TRBJ1-5	TRBV6-5	TRBD1	-	CASSQRQGYQPQHF	TGTGCCAGCAGTCAAAGACAGGGGTATCAGCCCCAGCATTTT
TRBJ2-2	TRBV7-2	TRBD1	-	CASSRRNRGPNTGELFF	TGTGCCAGCAGCCGCCGGAACAGGGGGCCGAACACCGGGGAGCTGTTTTTT
TRBJ2-1	TRBV28	TRBD1	once	CASSFSGTGHLSNEQFF	TGTGCCAGCAGTTTTTCCGGGACAGGTCACCTAAGCAATGAGCAGTTCTTC
TRBJ2-7	TRBV29-1	TRBD1	few	CSVGQGEPYEQYF	TGCAGCGTTGGACAGGGGGAGCCCTACGAGCAGTACTTC
TRBJ1-2	TRBV19	-	-	CASSPGYGYTF	TGTGCCAGTAGCCCAGGCTATGGCTACACCTTC
TRBJ2-7	TRBV7-2	TRBD2	-	CASRRGLAGSYEQYF	TGTGCCAGCAGGCGGGGACTAGCGGGTTCCTACGAGCAGTACTTC
TRBJ2-7	TRBV7-9	-	-	CASSRSYEQYF	TGTGCCAGCAGCCGCTCCTACGAGCAGTACTTC
TRBJ1-5	TRBV30	-	-	CAWAYRSNQPQHF	TGTGCCTGGGCTTACAGGTCTAATCAGCCCCAGCATTTT
TRBJ1-5	TRBV15	-	-	CATSRDPGQPQHF	TGTGCCACCAGCAGAGATCCGGGACAGCCCCAGCATTTT
TRBJ2-7	TRBV7-2	-	-	CASSLSGSAYEQYF	TGTGCCAGCAGCTTATCCGGGAGCGCCTACGAGCAGTACTTC
TRBJ2-7	TRBV5-4	-	few	CASSFDQRSYEQYF	TGTGCCAGCAGCTTTGACCAGCGCTCCTACGAGCAGTACTTC